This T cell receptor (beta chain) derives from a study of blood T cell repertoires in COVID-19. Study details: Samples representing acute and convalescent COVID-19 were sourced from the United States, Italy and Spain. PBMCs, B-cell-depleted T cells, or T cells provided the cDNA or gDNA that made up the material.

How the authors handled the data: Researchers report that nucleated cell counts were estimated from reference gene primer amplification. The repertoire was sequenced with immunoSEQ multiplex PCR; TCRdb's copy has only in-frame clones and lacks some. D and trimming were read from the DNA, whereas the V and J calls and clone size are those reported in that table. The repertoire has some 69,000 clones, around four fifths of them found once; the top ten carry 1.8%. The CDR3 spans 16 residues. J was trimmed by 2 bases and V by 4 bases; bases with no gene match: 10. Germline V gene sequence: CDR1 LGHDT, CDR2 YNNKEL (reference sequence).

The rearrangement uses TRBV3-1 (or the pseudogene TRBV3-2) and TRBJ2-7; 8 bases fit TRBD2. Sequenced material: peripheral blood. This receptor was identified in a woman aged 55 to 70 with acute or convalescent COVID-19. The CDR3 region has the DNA TGTGCCAGCAGCCGATCGAGCGGGGGATCAACCTACGAGCAGTACTTC. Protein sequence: CASSRSSGGSTYEQYF.